These T cell receptor beta chains were read from a single sample in a study of shared clonotypes between healthy human individuals. TCRdb keeps only in-frame clones here, not all; method: immunoSEQ multiplex PCR. The sample has over a million clones; about 84% are singletons. Input material: memory CD4+ T cells from PBMCs. These receptors originate from a man between 18 and 35 years old in good health. Some clones in this sample may be carry-over from other donors' samples. CDR3s include the opening cysteine and the closing phenylalanine or tryptophan. The order of the fields is CDR3 length, clone size, V gene, J gene, D gene, CDR3 DNA, CDR3 protein. A D gene is named only where the DNA matches it firmly. Only part of the rows carry a size: once, few, many, or a class if the clone is expanded.

13	-	TRBV7-2	TRBJ2-1	TRBD2	TGTGCCAGCAGCACGGGACTAGCCAATGAGCAGTTCTTC	CASSTGLANEQFF
15	-	TRBV19	TRBJ2-2	-	TGTGCCAGTCGAAAGAAAGACGGGTTTGGCGGGGAGCTGTTTTTT	CASRKKDGFGGELFF
13	-	TRBV30	TRBJ1-2	-	TGTGCCTGGAGCCAGGGCAGTAACTATGGCTACACCTTC	CAWSQGSNYGYTF
16	-	TRBV21-1	TRBJ1-4	-	TGTGCCAGCAGCAATAGGAGGTTTTGGGGAAATGAAAAACTGTTTTTT	CASSNRRFWGNEKLFF
13	-	TRBV2	TRBJ2-5	-	TGTGCCAGCAGAAGGGGAGCGGGAGAGACCCAGTACTTC	CASRRGAGETQYF
12	-	TRBV21-1	TRBJ1-5	-	TGTGCCCGGGGCTTTAGCAATCAGCCCCAGCATTTT	CARGFSNQPQHF
15	-	TRBV4-3	TRBJ2-3	TRBD1	TGCGCCAGCAGCGCGACAGGGGATGGAGCAGATACGCAGTATTTT	CASSATGDGADTQYF
14	-	TRBV6-1	TRBJ1-2	-	TGTGCCAGCAGTGCCGTCGGGGGGGACTATGGCTACACCTTC	CASSAVGGDYGYTF
14	many	TRBV19	TRBJ2-3	TRBD2	TGTGCCAGTAGTGCTAGCGCGGGGGCAGATACGCAGTATTTT	CASSASAGADTQYF
16	-	TRBV5-4	TRBJ1-3	TRBD1	TGTGCCAGCAGCTTGGGACAGGGCCCCTCTGGAAACACCATATATTTT	CASSLGQGPSGNTIYF
13	many	TRBV6-1	TRBJ2-2	-	TGTGCCGGCGGACAGAAGAACACCGGGGAGCTGTTTTTT	CAGGQKNTGELFF
14	-	TRBV9	TRBJ2-5	-	TGTGCCAGCAGCGTAGAGGGGGTCCAATCGACCCAGTACTTC	CASSVEGVQSTQYF
13	-	TRBV5-6	TRBJ2-3	-	TGTGCCAGCAGCTTGGACACCCCAGATACGCAGTATTTT	CASSLDTPDTQYF
15	many	TRBV7-8	TRBJ2-7	TRBD1	TGTGCCAGCAGCCCCACTCGGGACAGGGATTACGAGCAGTACTTC	CASSPTRDRDYEQYF
15	-	TRBV5-4	TRBJ2-3	TRBD1	TGTGCCAGCAGCCCGGGACAGGGGGCAAAGGGTACGCAGTATTTT	CASSPGQGAKGTQYF
15	-	TRBV14	TRBJ1-1	-	TGTGCCAGCAGCCAAGTGGGCGCTACGAACACTGAAGCTTTCTTT	CASSQVGATNTEAFF
13	-	TRBV2	TRBJ2-1	-	TGTGCCAGCAGTGAGCGGCAGTACAATGAGCAGTTCTTC	CASSERQYNEQFF
15	-	TRBV5-1	TRBJ2-7	TRBD1	TGCGCCAGCAGCTTGGCCGGGGGACAGGGAGGAAAGCAGTACTTC	CASSLAGGQGGKQYF
14	-	TRBV11-2	TRBJ2-7	-	TGTGCCAGCAGCTACCGTCGGACCGACTACGAACAGTACTTC	CASSYRRTDYEQYF
13	-	TRBV7-9	TRBJ1-5	-	TGTGCCAGCAGCTTATCACTTAATCAGCCCCAGCATTTT	CASSLSLNQPQHF
11	few	TRBV2	TRBJ2-7	-	TGTGCCAGCAGTGAATACTCCGAGCAGTACTTC	CASSEYSEQYF
15	-	TRBV5-6	TRBJ2-1	TRBD1	TGTGCCAGCAACCGCAGGGGGCGGTCCTACAATGAGCAGTTCTTC	CASNRRGRSYNEQFF
16	-	TRBV5-1	TRBJ2-7	TRBD2	TGCGCCAGCAGCTTTATAGCGGGAGTTGGGACCTACGAGCAGTACTTC	CASSFIAGVGTYEQYF
15	-	TRBV5-1	TRBJ2-7	-	TGCGCCAGCAGCTCCCCGGGACTCACAACCTACGAGCAGTACTTC	CASSSPGLTTYEQYF
13	-	TRBV10-3	TRBJ1-5	-	TGTGCCATCAGTAGGGATAGCGGTCAGCCCCAGCATTTT	CAISRDSGQPQHF
14	-	TRBV27	TRBJ2-7	-	TGTGCCAGCAGGCCGACAGGCCCTACGCTAAAGCAGTACTTC	CASRPTGPTLKQYF
17	-	TRBV18	TRBJ2-1	TRBD1	TGTGCCAGCACCCGGGACAGGGGAGACAGATCCTACAATGAGCAGTTCTTC	CASTRDRGDRSYNEQFF
16	-	TRBV5-1	TRBJ2-3	-	TGCGCCAGCAGCTTGGCCGGCGGCCGTTTGGCAGATACGCAGTATTTT	CASSLAGGRLADTQYF
13	-	TRBV5-1	TRBJ2-7	TRBD1	TGCGCCAGCAGCCCACAGGGGGTAGTCGAGCAGTACTTC	CASSPQGVVEQYF
14	-	TRBV19	TRBJ2-7	TRBD1	TGTGCCAGTAGTAGGGGACAGGTGGGTAGCGAGCAGTACTTC	CASSRGQVGSEQYF
12	-	TRBV2	TRBJ1-2	-	TGTGCCAGCAAATCGGTAGATTATGGCTACACCTTC	CASKSVDYGYTF
21	-	TRBV15	TRBJ2-2	TRBD1	TGTGCCACCAGCAGAGGCCCCTCCGTCCGCCGGACAGGGGACGACACCGGGGAGCTGTTTTTT	CATSRGPSVRRTGDDTGELFF
16	-	TRBV28	TRBJ1-4	TRBD1	TGTGCCAGCCGGTTAGGGGGCGGGGGTTTAATAGAAAAACTGTTTTTT	CASRLGGGGLIEKLFF
14	-	TRBV7-9	TRBJ2-7	-	TGTGCCAGCAGCTCCTTATCCCATTCCTACGAGCAGTACTTC	CASSSLSHSYEQYF
13	-	TRBV4-1	TRBJ2-4	TRBD1	TGCGCCAGCAGCCGGGACAGGGAGGACATTCAGTACTTC	CASSRDREDIQYF
15	-	TRBV5-6	TRBJ1-4	-	TGTGCCAGCAGCTCCCTCAGGGGCACTAATGAAAAACTGTTTTTT	CASSSLRGTNEKLFF
14	-	TRBV7-2	TRBJ1-3	TRBD1	TGTGCCAGCAGCGAACAGGGGTCTGGAAACACCATATATTTT	CASSEQGSGNTIYF
13	-	TRBV28	TRBJ2-7	-	TGTGCCAGCAGCCGGACAGCACAATACGAGCAGTACTTC	CASSRTAQYEQYF
14	once	TRBV18	TRBJ2-3	-	TGTGCCAGCTCACCACCCCTACGCACAGATACGCAGTATTTT	CASSPPLRTDTQYF
17	-	TRBV4-1	TRBJ1-4	-	TGCGCCAGCAGCCAAGGGGTGGGAGCACGGCGAAATGAAAAACTGTTTTTT	CASSQGVGARRNEKLFF